This entry features one TCR beta chain sequence. This clonotype was picked up a small number of times. Its specific antigen is unknown. It has no much larger one-base neighbor in the sample; base qualities were not kept. The record originates from a study of T cells in Graves' hyperthyroidism and ophthalmopathy (dated by TCRdb to the late 2010s). Broadly, across the study: Peripheral blood samples were taken at initial diagnosis, before any treatment was given. TCR V-J signatures able to tell the groups apart were searched for in a discovery cohort of 95 to 100 patients, of whom approximately 40 had Graves' ophthalmopathy and around 57 had stable Graves' hyperthyroidism. In several Graves' hyperthyroidism patients, the study also compared T-cell repertoires from thyroid tissue with T-cell repertoires from blood. The paper reports TCR Vbeta CDR3 sequencing of some 140 peripheral blood samples: around 45 ophthalmopathy, roughly 74 hyperthyroidism and around 17 progressor patients. After sampling, hyperthyroidism patients received methimazole starting at 30 mg daily, and ophthalmopathy patients received high-dose intravenous methylprednisolone. Prospective prediction of ophthalmopathy was tested in an independent validation cohort consisting of fewer than 20 hyperthyroidism patients and around 16 patients who later progressed to ophthalmopathy. The 90 to 100 discovery patients were randomly split 7:3 into training and test sets.

Study-level results and caveats: Blood samples also contained most of the expanded thyroid clonotypes (frequency above 0.001), which suggests that blood repertoires may reflect thyroid immune responses. In cross-validation, a model built on a 13 V-J signature told ophthalmopathy apart from stable hyperthyroidism with approximately 91% sensitivity and about 81% specificity, and in testing the same model reached 80%/75%. In validation, the model predicted progression to ophthalmopathy a median of about 6.5 months before onset, with roughly 68% sensitivity and more than 72% specificity. Sample size was not statistically predetermined, and investigators were not blinded to group allocation.

A patient counted as having stable Graves' hyperthyroidism if no progression to ophthalmopathy occurred over 18 months of follow-up. Hyperthyroidism patients were newly diagnosed, with disease duration under 2 months, and aged 18 to 65 years. The study excluded patients with uncontrolled infections, other autoimmune diseases, pregnancy or lactation. Diagnoses were based on clinical symptoms, serum thyroxine and TRAb, thyroid ultrasound and orbital computed tomography. Ficoll-Paque density gradient centrifugation was used to isolate PBMCs from about 10 ml of fresh peripheral blood. Total RNA was extracted using Trizol reagent, and RNA quality was assessed on an Agilent 2100 Bioanalyzer. The TCR beta CDR3 regions were amplified from RNA transcripts. The TCR CDR3 was subjected to a first round of RT-PCR using the HTBI primer set and the Qiagen OneStep RT-PCR kit. A second multiplex PCR round built the libraries, followed by size selection and purification. Sequencing of the libraries was done on an Illumina HiSeq2000 using paired-end 100 bp reads. Per the original workflow: Raw data were processed with SOAPnuke, discarding reads with adapters, uncalled bases, mean Phred below 15, or no exact constant-primer or identifier match. COPE v1.2.5 was used to merge high-quality paired reads, and clonotypes were defined as unique nucleotide sequences. Clonotypes were aligned to IMGT TRBV, TRBD and TRBJ reference segments using MiTCR v1.1. Analysis was restricted to V-J combinations with a frequency above 0.0001, which covered 99% to 99.2% of repertoires. A TCS score was defined as the ratio of F50 (clonal expansion) to E x V (chaos), with BLOSUM62-based TCRdist applied between CDR3 peptides within each V-J. Welch's t-statistics and random forest reduced roughly 540 V-J features to some 14, which were used in a naive Bayes classifier (R e1071). The public sequencing data were trimmed at Q25 with fastp and processed into clonotypes with MiXCR by TCRdb, which kept only in-frame beta chains. Identical CDR3 protein sequences are pooled into one entry, listed with their most common genes and DNA. Here the V and J calls rest on TCRdb's processing, not on the authors' analysis. This sample is represented by about 290,000 distinct CDR3 sequences; roughly 15% of them were singletons. The ten biggest clones cover 7% to 9% of the sample.

Clipping removes 8 bases from V and 5 bases from J, with 2 as the unmatched junction base count. CDR1 MNHNS and CDR2 SASEGT were looked up in the germline V gene. Inclusive of the bounding cysteine and phenylalanine, the CDR3 is 12 residues long. Left in the record is the CDR3 DNA by itself, 36 bases read in frame from the first base. The sequence derives from a woman aged 40-49 years with Graves' hyperthyroidism. Sequenced sample: blood. In this chain, TRBV6-1 is recombined with TRBJ1-4, and 7 junction bases match TRBD1. The DNA sequence is given as TGTGCCAGCCGCAGGGGGAATGAAAAACTGTTTTTT. It encodes CASRRGNEKLFF.